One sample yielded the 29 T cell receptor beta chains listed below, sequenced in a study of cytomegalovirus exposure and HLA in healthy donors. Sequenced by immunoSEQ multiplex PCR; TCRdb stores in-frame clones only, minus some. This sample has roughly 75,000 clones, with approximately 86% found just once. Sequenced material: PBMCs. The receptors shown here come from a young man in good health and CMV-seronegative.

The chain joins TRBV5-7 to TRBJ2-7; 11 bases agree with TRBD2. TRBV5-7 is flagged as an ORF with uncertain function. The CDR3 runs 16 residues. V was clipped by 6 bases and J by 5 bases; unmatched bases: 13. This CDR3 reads CASTTSGVISGHEQYF. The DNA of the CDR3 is TGTGCCAGCACGACTAGCGGGGTAATATCGGGCCACGAGCAGTACTTC.

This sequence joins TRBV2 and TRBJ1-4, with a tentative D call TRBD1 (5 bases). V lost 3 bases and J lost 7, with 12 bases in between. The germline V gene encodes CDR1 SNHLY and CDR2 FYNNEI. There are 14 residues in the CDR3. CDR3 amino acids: CASSDGQGVEKLFF. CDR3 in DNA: TGTGCCAGCAGTGACGGACAAGGGGTTGAAAAACTGTTTTTT.

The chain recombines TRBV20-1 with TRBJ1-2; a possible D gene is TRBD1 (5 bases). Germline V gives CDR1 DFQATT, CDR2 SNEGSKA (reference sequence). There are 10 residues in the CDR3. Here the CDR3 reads CRGGNAGYTF. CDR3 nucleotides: TGCAGGGGGGGGAACGCTGGATACACCTTC.

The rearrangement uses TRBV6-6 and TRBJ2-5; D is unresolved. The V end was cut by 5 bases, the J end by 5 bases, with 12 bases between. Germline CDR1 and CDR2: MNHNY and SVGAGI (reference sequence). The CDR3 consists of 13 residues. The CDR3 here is CASSPRVLETQYF. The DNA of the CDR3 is TGTGCCAGCAGTCCCCGCGTACTGGAGACCCAGTACTTC.

CDR3 sequence (DNA): TGCAGCGCCGGGGAGGCGTACGAGCAGTACGTC. This sequence encodes CSAGEAYEQYV. The chain has TRBV29-1 and TRBJ2-7, with D possibly matching TRBD2 (6 bases). This CDR3 has 11 amino acids. Germline V gives CDR1 SQVTM, CDR2 ANQGSEA. The V end was cut by 7 bases, the J end by 4 bases, with 11 bases between.

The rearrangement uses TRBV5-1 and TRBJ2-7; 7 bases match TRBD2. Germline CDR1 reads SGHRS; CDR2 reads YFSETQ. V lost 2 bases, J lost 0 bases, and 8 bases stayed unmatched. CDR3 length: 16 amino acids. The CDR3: CASSFSGGFGSYEQYF. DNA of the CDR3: TGCGCCAGCAGCTTCTCCGGGGGGTTTGGCTCCTACGAGCAGTACTTC.

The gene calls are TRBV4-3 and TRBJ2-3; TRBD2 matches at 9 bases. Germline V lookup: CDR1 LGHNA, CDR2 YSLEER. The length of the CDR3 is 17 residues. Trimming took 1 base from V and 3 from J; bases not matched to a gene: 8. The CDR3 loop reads CASSQGPMTSGTDTQYF. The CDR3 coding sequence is TGCGCCAGCAGCCAAGGACCCATGACTAGCGGTACAGATACGCAGTATTTT.

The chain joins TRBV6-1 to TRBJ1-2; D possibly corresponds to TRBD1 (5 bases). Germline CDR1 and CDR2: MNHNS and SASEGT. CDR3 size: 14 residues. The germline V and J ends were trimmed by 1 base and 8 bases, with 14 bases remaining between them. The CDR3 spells CASSEVGVSGGYTF. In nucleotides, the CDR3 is TGTGCCAGCAGTGAAGTAGGGGTATCGGGCGGCTACACCTTC.

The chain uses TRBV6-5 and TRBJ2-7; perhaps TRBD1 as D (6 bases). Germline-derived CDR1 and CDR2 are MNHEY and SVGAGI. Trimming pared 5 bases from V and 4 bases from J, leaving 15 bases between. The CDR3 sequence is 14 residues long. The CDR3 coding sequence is TGTGCCAGCAGTAAACAGGGTAGGGGATACGAGCAGTACGTC. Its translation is CASSKQGRGYEQYV.

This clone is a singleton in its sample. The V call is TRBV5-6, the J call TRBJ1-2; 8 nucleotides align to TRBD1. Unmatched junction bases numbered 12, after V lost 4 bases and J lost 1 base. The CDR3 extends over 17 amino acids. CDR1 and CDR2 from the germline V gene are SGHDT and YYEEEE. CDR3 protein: CASSPRRTGRINYGYTF. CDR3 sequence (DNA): TGTGCCAGCAGCCCCCGACGGACAGGGAGAATTAACTATGGCTACACCTTC. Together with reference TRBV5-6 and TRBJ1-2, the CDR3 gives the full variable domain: DAGVTQSPTHLIKTRGQQVTLRCSPKSGHDTVSWYQQALGQGPQFIFQYYEEEERQRGNFPDRFSGHQFPNYSSELNVNALLLGDSALYLCASSPRRTGRINYGYTFGSGTRLTVV.

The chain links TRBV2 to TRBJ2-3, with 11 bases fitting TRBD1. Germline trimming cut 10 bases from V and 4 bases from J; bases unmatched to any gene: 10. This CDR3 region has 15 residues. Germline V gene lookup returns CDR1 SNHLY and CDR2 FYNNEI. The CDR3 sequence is CATSWDRGSADTQYF. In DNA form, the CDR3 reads TGTGCCACCTCTTGGGACAGGGGGTCCGCAGATACGCAGTATTTT.

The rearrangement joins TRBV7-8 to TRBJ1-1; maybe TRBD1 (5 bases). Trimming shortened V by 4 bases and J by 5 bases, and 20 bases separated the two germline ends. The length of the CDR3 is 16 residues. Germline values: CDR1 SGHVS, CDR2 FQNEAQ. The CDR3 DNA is TGTGCCAGCAGCTCCCGGCTTGGGGCTGGGAAAACTGAAGCTTTCTTT. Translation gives CASSSRLGAGKTEAFF.

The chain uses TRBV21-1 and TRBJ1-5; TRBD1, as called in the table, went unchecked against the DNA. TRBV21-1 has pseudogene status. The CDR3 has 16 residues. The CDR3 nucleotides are TGTGCCAGCAGCCTACGACAGGGGGTGGTGGATCAGCCCCAGCATTTT. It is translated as CASSLRQGVVDQPQHF.

CDR3 DNA sequence: TGCGCCAGCAGCTTGGGCGGGGAGGGCAGGTTCCCCCAGCATTTT. Amino acids: CASSLGGEGRFPQHF. V is TRBV5-1 and J is TRBJ1-5; no definite D call. CDR1 and CDR2 from the germline V gene are SGHRS and YFSETQ. The CDR3 is 15 amino acids. V lost 0 bases and J 10 bases, leaving 17 bases between the germline ends.

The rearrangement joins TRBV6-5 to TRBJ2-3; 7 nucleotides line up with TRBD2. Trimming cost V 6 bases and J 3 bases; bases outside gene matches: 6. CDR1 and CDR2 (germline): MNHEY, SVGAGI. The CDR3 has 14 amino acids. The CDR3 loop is CASRSRGLTDTQYF. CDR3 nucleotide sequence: TGTGCCAGCAGATCGCGGGGGTTAACAGATACGCAGTATTTT.

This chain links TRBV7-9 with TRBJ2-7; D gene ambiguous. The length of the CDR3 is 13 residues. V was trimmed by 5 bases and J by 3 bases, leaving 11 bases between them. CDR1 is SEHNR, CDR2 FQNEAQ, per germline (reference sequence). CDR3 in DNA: TGTGCCAGCAGCCATCCTGAGAGCTACGAGCAGTACTTC. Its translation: CASSHPESYEQYF.

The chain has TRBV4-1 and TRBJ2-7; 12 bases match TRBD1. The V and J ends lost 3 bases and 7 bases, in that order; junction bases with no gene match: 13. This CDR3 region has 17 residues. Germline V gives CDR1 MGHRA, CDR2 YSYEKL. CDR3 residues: CASSQGGARDRGREQYF. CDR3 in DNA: TGCGCCAGCAGCCAGGGTGGGGCGCGGGACAGGGGGCGGGAGCAGTACTTC.

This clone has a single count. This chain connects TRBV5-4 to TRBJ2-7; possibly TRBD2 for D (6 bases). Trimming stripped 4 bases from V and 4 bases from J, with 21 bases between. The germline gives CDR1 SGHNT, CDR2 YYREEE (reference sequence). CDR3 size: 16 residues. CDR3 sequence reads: CASSQKRRDPGYEQYV. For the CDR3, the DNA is TGTGCCAGCAGCCAAAAGAGGAGGGATCCGGGATACGAGCAGTACGTC.

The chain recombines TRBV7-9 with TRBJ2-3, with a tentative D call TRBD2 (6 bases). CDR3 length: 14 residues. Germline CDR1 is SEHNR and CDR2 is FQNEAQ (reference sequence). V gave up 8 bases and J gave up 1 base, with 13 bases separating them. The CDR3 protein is CASGWASGTDTQYF. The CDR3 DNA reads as TGTGCCAGCGGGTGGGCTAGCGGCACAGATACGCAGTATTTT.

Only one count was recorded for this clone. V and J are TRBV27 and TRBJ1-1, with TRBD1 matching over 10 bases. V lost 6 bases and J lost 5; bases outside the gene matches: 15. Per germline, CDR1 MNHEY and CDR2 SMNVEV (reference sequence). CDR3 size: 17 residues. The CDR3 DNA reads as TGTGCCAGCAGCTCTGGACGGGACAGGGGAGGCGCAACTGAAGCTTTCTTT. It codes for CASSSGRDRGGATEAFF.

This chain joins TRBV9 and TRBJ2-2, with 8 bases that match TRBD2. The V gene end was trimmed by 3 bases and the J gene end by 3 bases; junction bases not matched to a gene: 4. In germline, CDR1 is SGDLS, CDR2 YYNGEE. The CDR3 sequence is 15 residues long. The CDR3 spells CASSAGGADTGELFF. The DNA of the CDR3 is TGTGCCAGCAGCGCCGGGGGGGCCGACACCGGGGAGCTGTTTTTT.

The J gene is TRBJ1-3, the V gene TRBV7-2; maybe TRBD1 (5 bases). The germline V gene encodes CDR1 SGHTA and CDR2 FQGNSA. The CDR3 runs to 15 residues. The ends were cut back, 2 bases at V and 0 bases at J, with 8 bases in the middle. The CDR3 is CASSLRQISGNTIYF. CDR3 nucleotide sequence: TGTGCCAGCAGCTTACGACAGATCTCTGGAAACACCATATATTTT.

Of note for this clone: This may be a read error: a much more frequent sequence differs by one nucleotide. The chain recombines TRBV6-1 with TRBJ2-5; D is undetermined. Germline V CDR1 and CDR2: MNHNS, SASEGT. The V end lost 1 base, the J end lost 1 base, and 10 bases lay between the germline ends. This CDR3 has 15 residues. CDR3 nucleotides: TGTGCCAGCAGTGAAGAAGCGAGCTCCCAAGAGACCCAGTACTTC. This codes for CASSEEASSQETQYF.

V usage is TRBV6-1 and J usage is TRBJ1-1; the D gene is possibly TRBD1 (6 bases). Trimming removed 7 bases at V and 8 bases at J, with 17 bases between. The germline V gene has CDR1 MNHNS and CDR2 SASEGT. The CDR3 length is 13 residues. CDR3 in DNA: TGTGCCAGCACGGGGGGGGCGTTAAGGGAAGCTTTCTTT. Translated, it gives CASTGGALREAFF.

The DNA for the CDR3 is TGTGCCTGGAGTGGCGTAGAGACCCAGTACTTC. Translated, it gives CAWSGVETQYF. The V and J genes are TRBV30 and TRBJ2-5; D remains ambiguous. V was pared by 1 base and J by 4 bases, with 4 bases between. This CDR3 has 11 amino acids. CDR1 and CDR2 (germline): GTSNPN, SVGIG (reference sequence).

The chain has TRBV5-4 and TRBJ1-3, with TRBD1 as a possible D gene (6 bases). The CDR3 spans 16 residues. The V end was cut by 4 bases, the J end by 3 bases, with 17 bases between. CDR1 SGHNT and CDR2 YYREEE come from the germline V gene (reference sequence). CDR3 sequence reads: CASSPGHLGRGNTIYF. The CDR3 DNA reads TGTGCCAGCAGCCCGGGACACCTCGGCCGTGGAAACACCATATATTTT.

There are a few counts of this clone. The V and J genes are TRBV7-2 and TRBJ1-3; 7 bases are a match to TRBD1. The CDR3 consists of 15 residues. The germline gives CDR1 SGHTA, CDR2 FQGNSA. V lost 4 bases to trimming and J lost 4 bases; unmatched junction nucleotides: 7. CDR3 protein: CASSSQGLYGNTIYF. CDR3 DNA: TGTGCCAGCAGCTCACAGGGGCTCTACGGAAACACCATATATTTT.

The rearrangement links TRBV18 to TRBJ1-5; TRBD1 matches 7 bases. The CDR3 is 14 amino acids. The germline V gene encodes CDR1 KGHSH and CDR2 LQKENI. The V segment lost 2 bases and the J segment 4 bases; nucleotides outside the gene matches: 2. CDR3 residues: CASSPTGQNQPQHF. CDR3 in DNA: TGTGCCAGCTCACCAACGGGACAGAATCAGCCCCAGCATTTT.

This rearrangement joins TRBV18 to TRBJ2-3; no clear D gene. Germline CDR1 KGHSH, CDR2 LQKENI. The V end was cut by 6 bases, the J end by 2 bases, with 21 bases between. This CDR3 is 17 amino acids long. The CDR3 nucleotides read TGTGCCAGCTCGCCTCGATACCACGAGCGACTCACAGATACGCAGTATTTT. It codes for CASSPRYHERLTDTQYF.